These 11 T cell receptor beta chains came from one sample sequenced in a study of post-analysis software for immune sequencing data. No antigens are known for them. General study points: With TRBV5-6, TRBV5-1 and TRBV20-1 included, about five TRBV segments were more frequent in patients than in controls.

Unique-molecular-identifier-tagged TCR beta cDNA libraries were used. TCRdb analysed the PCR reads with MiXCR anew, one entry per CDR3 protein. The sample carries roughly 580,000 distinct CDR3 sequences, roughly 45% recorded once. The material sequenced was blood. The receptor set was obtained from a girl aged 10 to 17 with multiple sclerosis.

This chain links TRBV16 with TRBJ2-7; maybe TRBD1 (6 bases). From germline, CDR1 is KGHSY and CDR2 FQNENV. CDR3 length: 14 amino acids. Trimming took 1 base from V and 7 from J, leaving 14 bases between them. CDR3 DNA sequence: TGTGCCAGCAGCCAATTAGGGGCAGGGGAAGAGCAGTACTTC. It codes for CASSQLGAGEEQYF.

The V gene is TRBV20-1, the J gene TRBJ2-5; TRBD1 agrees at 7 bases. The germline gives CDR1 DFQATT, CDR2 SNEGSKA (reference sequence). This CDR3 has 12 amino acids. This chain's CDR3 is CRAGGQLETQYF. The CDR3, as DNA: TGCAGGGCAGGGGGACAGCTAGAGACCCAGTACTTC.

The table lists this clonotype with a few counts. This chain links TRBV12-3 or TRBV12-4 with TRBJ2-3; unclear D gene. Between the trimmed V and J ends, which lost 9 bases and 7 bases, there was a span of 8 bases. The CDR3 loop spans 10 amino acids. The CDR3 region has the DNA TGTGCCAGTAAGAAATATACGCAGTATTTT. Translated: CASKKYTQYF.

This clonotype was seen a few times. The V gene is TRBV7-2, the J gene TRBJ2-7; D possibly uses TRBD1 or TRBD2 (5 bases each). CDR3 length: 16 amino acids. Germline values: CDR1 SGHTA, CDR2 FQGNSA. Trimming took off 3 bases at V and 0 bases at J, with 15 bases between the two ends. The CDR3 coding sequence is TGTGCCAGCAGCTTTTCCGGGGCCGCGAGCTCCTACGAGCAGTACTTC. It translates to CASSFSGAASSYEQYF.

The genes are TRBV4-1 and TRBJ1-6, with D hard to call. The CDR3 has 14 amino acids. Germline CDR1 is MGHRA and CDR2 is YSYEKL. V was clipped by 0 bases and J by 9 bases, with 9 bases between them. The CDR3 region has the DNA TGCGCCAGCAGCCAAGATGGGTACGGTTCACCCCTCCACTTT. This gives the protein CASSQDGYGSPLHF.

V is TRBV10-3 and J is TRBJ1-4; possible D gene TRBD1, 5 bases. CDR3 size: 14 residues. V lost 10 bases and J lost 5, with 17 bases in between. The V gene's germline CDR1 is ENHRY and CDR2 SYGVKD. CDR3 DNA: TGTGCCACTCCGGGAGGCAGGGAAAATGAAAAACTGTTTTTT. Translation: CATPGGRENEKLFF.

This clonotype is a singleton in its sample. The chain has TRBV12-3 or TRBV12-4 and TRBJ2-7, with 8 bases lining up with TRBD2. The CDR3 loop spans 15 amino acids. The junction had 5 bases not matched to a gene; V was cut back by 2 bases and J by 2 bases. The CDR3 spells CASSLKRERTYEQYF. The CDR3 DNA reads TGTGCCAGCAGTTTAAAGCGGGAGAGGACCTACGAGCAGTACTTC.

The rearrangement uses TRBV5-6 and TRBJ2-5; 7 bases are a match to TRBD1. Germline CDR1 SGHDT, CDR2 YYEEEE. This CDR3 is 13 amino acids long. V dropped 4 bases and J dropped 4; count of bases not matched to a gene: 4. The CDR3 here is CASSEDRAETQYF. The DNA for the CDR3 is TGTGCCAGCAGCGAAGACAGGGCAGAGACCCAGTACTTC. The full variable domain, with the rest looked up from reference TRBV5-6 and TRBJ2-5, is DAGVTQSPTHLIKTRGQQVTLRCSPKSGHDTVSWYQQALGQGPQFIFQYYEEEERQRGNFPDRFSGHQFPNYSSELNVNALLLGDSALYLCASSEDRAETQYFGPGTRLLVL.

This chain links TRBV6-6 with TRBJ1-4, with D uncertain. CDR1 MNHNY and CDR2 SVGAGI come from the germline V gene (reference sequence). V was pared by 2 bases and J by 7 bases, with 11 bases between. This CDR3 has 14 amino acids. This chain's CDR3 is CASSYEILGEKLFF. CDR3 DNA: TGTGCCAGCAGTTACGAGATCTTGGGTGAAAAACTGTTTTTT.

This clonotype has more than one count but fewer than ten. The gene calls are TRBV12-3 or TRBV12-4 and TRBJ1-6; D gene ambiguous. V dropped 5 bases and J dropped 2 bases, with 10 bases sitting between them. The CDR3 contains 15 residues. CDR3 DNA sequence: TGTGCCAGCAGTCAAAGGGAGGCCTATAATTCACCCCTCCACTTT. It is translated as CASSQREAYNSPLHF.

This clonotype has a single count. V gene TRBV2 combines with J gene TRBJ2-2, with D unresolved. Trimming shortened V by 7 bases and J by 1 base, and 10 bases separated the two germline ends. Germline assignment: CDR1 SNHLY and CDR2 FYNNEI. There are 14 residues in the CDR3. The CDR3 here is CASIRGENTGELFF. For the CDR3, the DNA is TGTGCCAGCATTAGAGGCGAGAACACCGGGGAGCTGTTTTTT. Full variable domain (missing parts from reference TRBV2 and TRBJ2-2): EPEVTQTPSHQVTQMGQEVILRCVPISNHLYFYWYRQILGQKVEFLVSFYNNEISEKSEIFDDQFSVERPDGSNFTLKIRSTKLEDSAMYFCASIRGENTGELFFGEGSRLTVL.